A selection of T cell receptor beta chains follows, all from one sample in a study of blood T cell repertoires in COVID-19. The table came from immunoSEQ multiplex PCR; TCRdb's copy has only in-frame clones and leaves some out. Altogether over 90,000 clones are present, roughly 87% being singletons, with the ten largest covering 6.2%. What was sequenced was peripheral blood. The receptors derive from a human donor in a cohort sampled during active COVID-19. Each CDR3 is given with its conserved first and last residue.

v_gene: TRBV18; j_gene: TRBJ1-5; CDR3aa: CASSPDGTGINQPQHF
v_gene: TRBV29-1; j_gene: TRBJ2-5; CDR3aa: CSVGWWGGETQYF
v_gene: TRBV5-1; j_gene: TRBJ2-3; CDR3aa: CATNPGDFLSTDTQYF
v_gene: TRBV6-5; j_gene: TRBJ1-5; CDR3aa: CASSRRESNQPQHF
v_gene: TRBV5-4; j_gene: TRBJ2-1; CDR3aa: CASSGTGDNEQFF
v_gene: TRBV6-1; j_gene: TRBJ2-7; CDR3aa: CASSDLRYEQYF
v_gene: TRBV2; j_gene: TRBJ2-7; CDR3aa: CASSPGTGLRGSYEQYF
v_gene: TRBV5-8; j_gene: TRBJ1-5; CDR3aa: CASSLDSRRQGFAQPQHF
v_gene: TRBV29-1; j_gene: TRBJ1-2; CDR3aa: CSGEQENYGYTF
v_gene: TRBV21-1; j_gene: TRBJ2-3; CDR3aa: CASSKWGTGEDSTDTQYF
v_gene: TRBV3-1/TRBV3-2; j_gene: TRBJ2-7; CDR3aa: CASSPRSTGTGFHEQYF
v_gene: TRBV11-2; j_gene: TRBJ2-7; CDR3aa: CASSLGTSTYEQYF
v_gene: TRBV7-3; j_gene: TRBJ2-1; CDR3aa: CASSLTSSGRGDEQFF
v_gene: TRBV4-2; j_gene: TRBJ2-5; CDR3aa: CASSQGLGSGGAEETQYF
v_gene: TRBV7-2; j_gene: TRBJ1-5; CDR3aa: CASSLASTGGNQPQHF
v_gene: TRBV9; j_gene: TRBJ2-1; CDR3aa: CASSVDSGSTNEQFF
v_gene: TRBV27; j_gene: TRBJ2-7; CDR3aa: CASSFGMSGREQYF
v_gene: TRBV5-4; j_gene: TRBJ2-6; CDR3aa: CAIDRGPGANVLTF